The entry that follows covers one T cell receptor beta chain sequence. The table came from immunoSEQ multiplex PCR; TCRdb's copy has only in-frame clones and leaves some out. The data show roughly 250,000 clones, 80% to 85% seen once. The source of the sample is a study of blood T cell repertoires in COVID-19. About the research overall: Specimens from acute and convalescent COVID-19 originated in the United States, Italy and Spain. T cells, B-cell-depleted T cells, or PBMCs supplied cDNA or gDNA.

Germline lookup yields CDR1 KGHDR and CDR2 SFDVKD. J was trimmed by 4 bases and V by 9 bases; bases with no gene match: 1. The CDR3 has 12 amino acids. This receptor was taken from a woman aged 40-49 years who had recovered from COVID-19. This sequence joins TRBV24-1 and TRBJ2-3; TRBD1 agrees at 9 bases. The sequencing sample was made of peripheral blood. Here the CDR3 reads CATGQGSDTQYF. The CDR3 coding sequence is TGTGCCACCGGACAGGGGTCAGATACGCAGTATTTT.